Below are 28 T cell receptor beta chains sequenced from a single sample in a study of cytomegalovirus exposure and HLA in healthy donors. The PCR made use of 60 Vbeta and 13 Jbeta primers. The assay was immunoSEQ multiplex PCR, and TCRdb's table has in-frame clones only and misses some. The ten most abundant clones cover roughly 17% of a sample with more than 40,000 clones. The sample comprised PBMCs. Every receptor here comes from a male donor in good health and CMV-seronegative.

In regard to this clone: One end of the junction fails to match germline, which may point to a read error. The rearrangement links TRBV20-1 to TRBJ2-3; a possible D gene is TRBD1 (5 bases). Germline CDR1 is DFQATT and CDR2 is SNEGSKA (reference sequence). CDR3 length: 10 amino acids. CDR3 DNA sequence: TGTACAGCTAGGGGAGATACGCAGTATTTT. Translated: CTARGDTQYF.

CDR3 bases: TGTGCCAGCAGTTACACAGGTGGAACCTACGAGCAGTACTTC. This sequence encodes CASSYTGGTYEQYF. The chain uses TRBV27 and TRBJ2-7; D perhaps matches TRBD1 (5 bases). V was clipped by 4 bases and J by 2 bases, with 12 bases between them. The CDR3 consists of 14 residues. Germline CDR1 is MNHEY and CDR2 is SMNVEV (reference sequence).

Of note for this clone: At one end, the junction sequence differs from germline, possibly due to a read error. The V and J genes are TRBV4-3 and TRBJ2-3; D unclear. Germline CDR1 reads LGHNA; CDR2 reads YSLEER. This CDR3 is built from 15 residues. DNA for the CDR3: TGCGCCAGCAGCCAAGATGACGGTAGCAGAGATACGCAGTATTTT. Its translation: CASSQDDGSRDTQYF.

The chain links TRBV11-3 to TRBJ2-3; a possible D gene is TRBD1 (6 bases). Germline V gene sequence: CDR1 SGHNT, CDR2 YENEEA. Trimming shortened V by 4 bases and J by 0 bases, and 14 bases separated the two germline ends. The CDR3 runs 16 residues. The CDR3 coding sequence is TGTGCCAGCAGCTCCGGGACAATGACTAGCACAGATACGCAGTATTTT. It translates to CASSSGTMTSTDTQYF.

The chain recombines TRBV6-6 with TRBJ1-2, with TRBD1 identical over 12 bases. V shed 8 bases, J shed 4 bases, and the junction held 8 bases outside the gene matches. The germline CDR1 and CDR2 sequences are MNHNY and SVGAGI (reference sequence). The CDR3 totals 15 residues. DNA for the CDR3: TGTGCCAGCGCCGGCGGGACAGGGGGCGGCTATGGCTACACCTTC. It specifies CASAGGTGGGYGYTF.

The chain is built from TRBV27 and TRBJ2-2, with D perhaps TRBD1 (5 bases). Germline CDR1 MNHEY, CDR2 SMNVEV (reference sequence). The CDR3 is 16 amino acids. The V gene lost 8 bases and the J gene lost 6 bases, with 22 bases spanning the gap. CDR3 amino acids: CASPLQGFTFSGELFF. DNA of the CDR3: TGTGCCAGCCCTCTCCAGGGTTTTACTTTTTCCGGGGAGCTGTTTTTT.

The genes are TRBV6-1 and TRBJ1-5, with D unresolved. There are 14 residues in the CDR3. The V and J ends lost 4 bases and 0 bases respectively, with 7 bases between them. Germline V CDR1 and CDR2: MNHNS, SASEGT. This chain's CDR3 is CASSGDFSNQPQHF. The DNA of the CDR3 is TGTGCCAGCAGTGGAGACTTTAGCAATCAGCCCCAGCATTTT.

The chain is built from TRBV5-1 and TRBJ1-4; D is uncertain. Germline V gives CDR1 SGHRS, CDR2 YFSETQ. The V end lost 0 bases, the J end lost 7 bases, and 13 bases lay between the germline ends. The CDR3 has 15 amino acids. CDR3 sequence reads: CASSLAGRDSEKLFF. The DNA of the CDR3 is TGCGCCAGCAGCTTGGCCGGGAGGGATAGTGAAAAACTGTTTTTT.

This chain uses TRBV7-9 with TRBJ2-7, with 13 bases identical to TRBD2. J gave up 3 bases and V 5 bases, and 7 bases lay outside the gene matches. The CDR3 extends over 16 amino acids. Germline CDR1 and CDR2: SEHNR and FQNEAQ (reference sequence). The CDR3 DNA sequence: TGTGCCAGCAGCCAAGGACTAGCGGGGGCTATCTACGAGCAGTACTTC. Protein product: CASSQGLAGAIYEQYF. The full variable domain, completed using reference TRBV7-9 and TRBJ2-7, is DTGVSQNPRHKITKRGQNVTFRCDPISEHNRLYWYRQTLGQGPEFLTYFQNEAQLEKSRLLSDRFSAERPKGSFSTLEIQRTEQGDSAMYLCASSQGLAGAIYEQYFGPGTRLTVT.

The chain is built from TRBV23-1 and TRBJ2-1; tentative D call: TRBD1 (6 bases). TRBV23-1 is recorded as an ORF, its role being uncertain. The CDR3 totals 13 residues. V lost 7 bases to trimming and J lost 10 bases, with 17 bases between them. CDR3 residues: CASNLQGLTEQFF. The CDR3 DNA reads TGCGCCAGCAACTTACAGGGTTTAACGGAGCAGTTCTTC.

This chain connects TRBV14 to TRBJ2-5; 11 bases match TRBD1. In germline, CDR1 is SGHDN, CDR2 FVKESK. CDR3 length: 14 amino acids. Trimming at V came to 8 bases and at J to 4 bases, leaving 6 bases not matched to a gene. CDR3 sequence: CASHGTGGRETQYF. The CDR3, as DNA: TGTGCCAGCCACGGGACAGGGGGTCGAGAGACCCAGTACTTC.

CDR3 region: CASDDLNTEAFF. Here the CDR3 DNA reads TGTGCCAGCGACGACTTGAACACTGAAGCTTTCTTT. The genes are TRBV6-6 and TRBJ1-1, with D uncertain. CDR3 length: 12 residues. Germline CDR1 MNHNY, CDR2 SVGAGI (reference sequence). V lost 8 bases and J lost 0, with 7 bases in between.

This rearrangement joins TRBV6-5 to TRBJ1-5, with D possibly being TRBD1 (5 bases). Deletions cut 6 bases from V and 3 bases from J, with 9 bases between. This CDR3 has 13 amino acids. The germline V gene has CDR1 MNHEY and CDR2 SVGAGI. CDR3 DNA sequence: TGTGCCAGCAGACTGGACACCAATCAGCCCCAGCATTTT. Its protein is CASRLDTNQPQHF.

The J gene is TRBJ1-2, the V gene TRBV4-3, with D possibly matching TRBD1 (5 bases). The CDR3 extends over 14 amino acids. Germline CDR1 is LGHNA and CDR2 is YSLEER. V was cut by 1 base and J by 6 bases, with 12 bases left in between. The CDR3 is CASSQGGGEDGYTF. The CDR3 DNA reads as TGCGCCAGCAGCCAAGGGGGAGGGGAAGATGGCTACACCTTC.

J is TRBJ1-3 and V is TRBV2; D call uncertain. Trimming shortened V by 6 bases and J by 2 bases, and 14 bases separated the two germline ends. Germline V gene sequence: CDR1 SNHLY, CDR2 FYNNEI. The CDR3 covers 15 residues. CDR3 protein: CASRSAVTPGNTIYF. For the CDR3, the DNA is TGTGCCAGCAGGTCCGCGGTAACCCCTGGAAACACCATATATTTT.

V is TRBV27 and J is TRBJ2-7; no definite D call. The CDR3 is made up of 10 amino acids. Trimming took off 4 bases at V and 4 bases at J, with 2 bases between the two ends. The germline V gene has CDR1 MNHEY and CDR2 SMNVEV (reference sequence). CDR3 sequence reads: CASSSYEQYF. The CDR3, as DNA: TGTGCCAGCAGTTCGTACGAGCAGTACTTC.

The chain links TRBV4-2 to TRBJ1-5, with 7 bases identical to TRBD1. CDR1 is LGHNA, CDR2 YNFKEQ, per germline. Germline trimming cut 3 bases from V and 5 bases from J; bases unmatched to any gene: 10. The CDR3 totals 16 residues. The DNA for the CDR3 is TGTGCCAGCAGCCAGGAGTCCCGGACAGGATATCAGCCCCAGCATTTT. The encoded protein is CASSQESRTGYQPQHF.

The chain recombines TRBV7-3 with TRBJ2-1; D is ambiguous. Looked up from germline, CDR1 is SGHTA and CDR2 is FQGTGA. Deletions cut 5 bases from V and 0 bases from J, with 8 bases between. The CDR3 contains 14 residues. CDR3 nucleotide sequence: TGTGCCAGCAGCCCTTACAGCTCCTACAATGAGCAGTTCTTC. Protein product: CASSPYSSYNEQFF.

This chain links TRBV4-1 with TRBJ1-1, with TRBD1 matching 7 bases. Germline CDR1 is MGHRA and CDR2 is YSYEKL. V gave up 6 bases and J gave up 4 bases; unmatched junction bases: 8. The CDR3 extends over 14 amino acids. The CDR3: CASSPTTGTTEAFF. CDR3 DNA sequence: TGCGCCAGCAGTCCCACGACAGGGACCACTGAAGCTTTCTTT.

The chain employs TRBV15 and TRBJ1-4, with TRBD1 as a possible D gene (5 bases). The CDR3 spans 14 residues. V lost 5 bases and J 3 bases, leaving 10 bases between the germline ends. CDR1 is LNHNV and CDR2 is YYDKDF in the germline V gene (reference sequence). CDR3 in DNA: TGTGCCACCAGCCGCCGGGGGTCTAATGAAAAACTGTTTTTT. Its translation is CATSRRGSNEKLFF.

CDR3 DNA: TGTGCCATCAGGGGACTCCTGGGAGGGAACACTGAAGCTTTCTTT. This translates into CAIRGLLGGNTEAFF. The V gene is TRBV10-3, the J gene TRBJ1-1; weak D call: TRBD1 (5 bases). CDR1 ENHRY and CDR2 SYGVKD come from the germline V gene. The CDR3 is made up of 15 amino acids. V was cut by 6 bases and J by 1 base, with 15 bases left in between.

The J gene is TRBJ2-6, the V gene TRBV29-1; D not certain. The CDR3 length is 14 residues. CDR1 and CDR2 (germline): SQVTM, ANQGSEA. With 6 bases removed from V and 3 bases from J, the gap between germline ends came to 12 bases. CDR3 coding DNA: TGCAGCGTCGTATCGGCGGATGGGGCCAACGTCCTGACTTTC. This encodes CSVVSADGANVLTF.

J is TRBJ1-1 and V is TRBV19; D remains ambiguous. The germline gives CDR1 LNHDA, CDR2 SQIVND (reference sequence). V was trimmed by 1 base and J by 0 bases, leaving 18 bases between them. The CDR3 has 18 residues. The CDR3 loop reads CASSIVVQVNPMNTEAFF. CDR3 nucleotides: TGTGCCAGTAGTATAGTGGTGCAGGTGAATCCCATGAACACTGAAGCTTTCTTT.

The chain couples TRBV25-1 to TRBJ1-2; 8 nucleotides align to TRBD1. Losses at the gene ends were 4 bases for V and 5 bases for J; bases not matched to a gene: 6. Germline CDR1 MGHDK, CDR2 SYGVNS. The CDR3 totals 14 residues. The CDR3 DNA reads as TGTGCCAGCAGTGCAGCGGACAGGGTTTATGGCTACACCTTC. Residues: CASSAADRVYGYTF.

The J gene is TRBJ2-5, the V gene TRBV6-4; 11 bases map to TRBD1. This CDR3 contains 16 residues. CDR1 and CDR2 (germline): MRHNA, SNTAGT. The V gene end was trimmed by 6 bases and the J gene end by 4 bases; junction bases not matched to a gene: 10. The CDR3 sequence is CASSPSPGQGGETQYF. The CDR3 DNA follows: TGTGCCAGCAGCCCATCTCCGGGACAGGGGGGAGAGACCCAGTACTTC.

CDR3 in amino acids: CASSSPPETQYF. The CDR3 bases are TGTGCCAGCAGTTCCCCTCCCGAGACCCAGTACTTC. V usage is TRBV6-1 and J usage is TRBJ2-5; no clear D gene. V lost 5 bases, J lost 5 bases, and 9 bases lay in between. The CDR3 extends over 12 amino acids. The germline gives CDR1 MNHNS, CDR2 SASEGT.

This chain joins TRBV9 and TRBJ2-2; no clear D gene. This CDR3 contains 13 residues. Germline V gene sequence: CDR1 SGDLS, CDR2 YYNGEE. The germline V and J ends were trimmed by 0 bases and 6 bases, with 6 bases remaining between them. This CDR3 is CASSVGGAGELFF. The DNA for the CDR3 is TGTGCCAGCAGCGTAGGAGGTGCCGGGGAGCTGTTTTTT.

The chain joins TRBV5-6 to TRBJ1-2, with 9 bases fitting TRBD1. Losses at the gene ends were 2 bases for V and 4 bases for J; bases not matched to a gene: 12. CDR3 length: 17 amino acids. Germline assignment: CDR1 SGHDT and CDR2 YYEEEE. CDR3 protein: CASSLNIGTGNSYGYTF. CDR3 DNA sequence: TGTGCCAGCAGCTTAAATATCGGGACAGGGAATAGCTATGGCTACACCTTC.